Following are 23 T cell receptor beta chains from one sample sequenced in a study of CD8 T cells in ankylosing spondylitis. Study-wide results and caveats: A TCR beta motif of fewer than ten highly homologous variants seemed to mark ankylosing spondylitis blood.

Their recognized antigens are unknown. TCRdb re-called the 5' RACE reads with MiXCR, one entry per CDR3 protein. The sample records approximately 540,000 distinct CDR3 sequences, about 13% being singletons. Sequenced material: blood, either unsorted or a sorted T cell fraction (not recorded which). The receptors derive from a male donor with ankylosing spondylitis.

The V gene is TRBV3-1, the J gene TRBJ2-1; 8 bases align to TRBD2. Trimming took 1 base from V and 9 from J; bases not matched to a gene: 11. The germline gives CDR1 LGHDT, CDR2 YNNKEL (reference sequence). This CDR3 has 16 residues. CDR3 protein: CASSQVTGGPLGEQFF. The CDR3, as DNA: TGTGCCAGCAGCCAAGTTACGGGAGGGCCCCTGGGTGAGCAGTTCTTC.

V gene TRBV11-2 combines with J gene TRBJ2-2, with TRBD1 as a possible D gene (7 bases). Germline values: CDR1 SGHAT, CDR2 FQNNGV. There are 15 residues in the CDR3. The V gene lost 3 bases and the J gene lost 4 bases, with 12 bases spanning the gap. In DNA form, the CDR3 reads TGTGCCAGCAGCTTCCTGCAGGGGGGCACCGGGGAGCTGTTTTTT. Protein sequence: CASSFLQGGTGELFF.

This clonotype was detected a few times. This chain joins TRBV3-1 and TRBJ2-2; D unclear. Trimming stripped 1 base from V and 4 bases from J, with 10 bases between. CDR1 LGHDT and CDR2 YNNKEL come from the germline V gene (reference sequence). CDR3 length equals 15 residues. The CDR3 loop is CASSQVGGPTGELFF. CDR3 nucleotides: TGTGCCAGCAGCCAAGTGGGCGGACCCACCGGGGAGCTGTTTTTT.

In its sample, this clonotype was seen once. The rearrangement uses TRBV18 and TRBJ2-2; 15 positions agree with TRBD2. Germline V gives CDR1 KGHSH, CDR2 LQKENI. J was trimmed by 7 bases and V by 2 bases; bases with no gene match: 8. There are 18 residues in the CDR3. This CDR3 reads CASSPGLAGGPLDGELFF. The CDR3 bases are TGTGCCAGCTCACCAGGACTAGCGGGAGGGCCGTTGGACGGGGAGCTGTTTTTT.

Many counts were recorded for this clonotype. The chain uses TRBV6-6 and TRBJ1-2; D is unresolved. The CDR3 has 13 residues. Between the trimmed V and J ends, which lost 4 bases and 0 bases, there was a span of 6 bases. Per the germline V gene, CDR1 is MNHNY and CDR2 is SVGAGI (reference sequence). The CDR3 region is CASSLDPNYGYTF. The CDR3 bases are TGTGCCAGCAGTTTAGACCCTAACTATGGCTACACCTTC.

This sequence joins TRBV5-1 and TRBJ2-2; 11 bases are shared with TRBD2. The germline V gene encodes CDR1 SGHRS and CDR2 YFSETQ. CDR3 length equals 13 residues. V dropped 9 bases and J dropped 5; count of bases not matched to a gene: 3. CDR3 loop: CATTSGGTGELFF. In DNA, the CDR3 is TGCGCCACCACTAGCGGGGGAACCGGGGAGCTGTTTTTT.

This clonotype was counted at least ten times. CDR3 in amino acids: CASSPRSSSYEQYF. CDR3 DNA sequence: TGTGCCAGCAGCCCGCGTTCTAGCTCCTACGAGCAGTACTTC. The chain recombines TRBV7-9 with TRBJ2-7, with D uncertain. The CDR3 consists of 14 residues. Trimming took off 5 bases at V and 0 bases at J, with 11 bases between the two ends. The germline V gene encodes CDR1 SEHNR and CDR2 FQNEAQ (reference sequence). Using reference TRBV7-9 and TRBJ2-7 for the parts outside the CDR3, the full variable domain is DTGVSQNPRHKITKRGQNVTFRCDPISEHNRLYWYRQTLGQGPEFLTYFQNEAQLEKSRLLSDRFSAERPKGSFSTLEIQRTEQGDSAMYLCASSPRSSSYEQYFGPGTRLTVT.

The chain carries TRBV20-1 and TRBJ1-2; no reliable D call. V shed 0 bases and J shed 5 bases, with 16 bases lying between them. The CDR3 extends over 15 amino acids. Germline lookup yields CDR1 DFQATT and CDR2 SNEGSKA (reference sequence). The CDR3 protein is CSARDPGGRDYGYTF. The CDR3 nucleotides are TGCAGTGCTAGAGATCCCGGCGGAAGAGATTATGGCTACACCTTC.

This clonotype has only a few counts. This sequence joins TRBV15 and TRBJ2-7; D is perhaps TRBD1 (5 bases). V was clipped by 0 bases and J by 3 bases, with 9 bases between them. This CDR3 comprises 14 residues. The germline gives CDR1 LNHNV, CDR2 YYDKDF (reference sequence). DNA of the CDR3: TGTGCCACCAGCAGAGAAAGGGGCGACTACGAGCAGTACGTC. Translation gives CATSRERGDYEQYV.

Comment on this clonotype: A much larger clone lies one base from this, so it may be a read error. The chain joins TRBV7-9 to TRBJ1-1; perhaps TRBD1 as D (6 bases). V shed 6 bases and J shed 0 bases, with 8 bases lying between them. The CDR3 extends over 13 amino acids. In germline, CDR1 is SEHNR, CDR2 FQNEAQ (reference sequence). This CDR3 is CASSDRMNTEAFF. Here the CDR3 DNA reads TGTGCCAGCAGTGACAGGATGAACACTGAAGCTTTCTTT.

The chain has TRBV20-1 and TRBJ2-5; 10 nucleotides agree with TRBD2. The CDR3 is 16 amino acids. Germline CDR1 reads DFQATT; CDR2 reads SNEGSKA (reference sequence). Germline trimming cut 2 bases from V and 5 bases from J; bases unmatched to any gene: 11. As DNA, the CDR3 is TGCAGTGCTAGACAAGCCCTAGCGGGAGTAGGGGAGACCCAGTACTTC. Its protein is CSARQALAGVGETQYF.

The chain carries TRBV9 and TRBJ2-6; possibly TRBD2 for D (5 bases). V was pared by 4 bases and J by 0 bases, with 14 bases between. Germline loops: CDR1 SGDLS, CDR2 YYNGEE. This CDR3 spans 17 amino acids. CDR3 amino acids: CASSPLVGDSGANVLTF. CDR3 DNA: TGTGCCAGCAGCCCCCTTGTCGGGGACTCTGGGGCCAACGTCCTGACTTTC. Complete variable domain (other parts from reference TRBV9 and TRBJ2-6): DSGVTQTPKHLITATGQRVTLRCSPRSGDLSVYWYQQSLDQGLQFLIQYYNGEERAKGNILERFSAQQFPDLHSELNLSSLELGDSALYFCASSPLVGDSGANVLTFGAGSRLTVL.

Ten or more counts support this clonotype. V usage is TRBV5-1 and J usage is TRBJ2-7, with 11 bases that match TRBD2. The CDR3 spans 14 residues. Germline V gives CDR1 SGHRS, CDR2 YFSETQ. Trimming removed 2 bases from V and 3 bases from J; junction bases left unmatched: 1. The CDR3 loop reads CASSFTSGSYEQYV. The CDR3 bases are TGCGCCAGCAGCTTCACTAGCGGGAGCTACGAGCAGTACGTC.

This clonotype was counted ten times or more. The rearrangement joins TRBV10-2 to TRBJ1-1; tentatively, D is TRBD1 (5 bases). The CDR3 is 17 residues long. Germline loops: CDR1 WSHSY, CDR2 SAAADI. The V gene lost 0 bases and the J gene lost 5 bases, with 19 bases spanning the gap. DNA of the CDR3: TGCGCCAGCAGTGAGTCTCAGGGACTCCCCGGGAGGACTGAAGCTTTCTTT. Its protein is CASSESQGLPGRTEAFF.

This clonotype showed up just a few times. DNA of the CDR3: TGTGCCAGCAGTTACGGGGGCGTAAGCGAAAAACTGTTTTTT. Translated: CASSYGGVSEKLFF. This rearrangement joins TRBV6-5 to TRBJ1-4, with D maybe TRBD1 (6 bases). Deletions cut 2 bases from V and 8 bases from J, with 12 bases between. CDR3 size: 14 residues. Per the germline V gene, CDR1 is MNHEY and CDR2 is SVGAGI.

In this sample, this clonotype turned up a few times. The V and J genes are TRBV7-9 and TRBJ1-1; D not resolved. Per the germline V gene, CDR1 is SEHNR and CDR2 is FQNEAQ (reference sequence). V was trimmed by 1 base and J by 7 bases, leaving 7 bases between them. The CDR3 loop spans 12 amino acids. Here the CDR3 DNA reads TGTGCCAGCAGCTTAGAAGGGCTTGAAGCTTTCTTT. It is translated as CASSLEGLEAFF.

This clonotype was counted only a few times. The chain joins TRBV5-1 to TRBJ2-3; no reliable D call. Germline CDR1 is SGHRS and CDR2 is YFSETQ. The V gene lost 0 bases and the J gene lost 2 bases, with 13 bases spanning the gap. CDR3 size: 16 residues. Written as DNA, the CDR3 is TGCGCCAGCAGCTTGGCCTCTGGTCGAATCACAGATACGCAGTATTTT. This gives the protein CASSLASGRITDTQYF.

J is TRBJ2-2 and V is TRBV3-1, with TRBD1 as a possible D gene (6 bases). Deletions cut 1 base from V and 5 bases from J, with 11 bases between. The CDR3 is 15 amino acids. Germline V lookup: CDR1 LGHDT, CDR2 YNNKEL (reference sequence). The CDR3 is CASSQAAGVTGELFF. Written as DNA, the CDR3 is TGTGCCAGCAGCCAAGCGGCAGGGGTAACCGGGGAGCTGTTTTTT.

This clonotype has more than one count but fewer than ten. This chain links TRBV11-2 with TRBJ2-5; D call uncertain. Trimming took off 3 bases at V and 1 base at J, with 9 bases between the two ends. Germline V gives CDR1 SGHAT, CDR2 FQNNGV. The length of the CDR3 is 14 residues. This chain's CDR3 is CASSFLASQETQYF. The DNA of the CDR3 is TGTGCCAGCAGCTTTTTAGCCTCCCAAGAGACCCAGTACTTC.

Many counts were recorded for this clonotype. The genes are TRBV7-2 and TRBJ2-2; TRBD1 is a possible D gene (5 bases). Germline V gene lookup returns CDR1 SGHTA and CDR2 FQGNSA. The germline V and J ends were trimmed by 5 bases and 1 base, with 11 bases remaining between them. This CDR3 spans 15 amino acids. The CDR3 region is CASSIQDRNTGELFF. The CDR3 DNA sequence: TGTGCCAGCAGCATCCAAGACAGGAACACCGGGGAGCTGTTTTTT.

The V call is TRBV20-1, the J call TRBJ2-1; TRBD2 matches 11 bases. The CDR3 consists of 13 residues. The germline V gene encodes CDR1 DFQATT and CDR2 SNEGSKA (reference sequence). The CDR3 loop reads CSRTSGQYNEQFF. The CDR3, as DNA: TGCAGCCGGACTAGCGGGCAATACAATGAGCAGTTCTTC.

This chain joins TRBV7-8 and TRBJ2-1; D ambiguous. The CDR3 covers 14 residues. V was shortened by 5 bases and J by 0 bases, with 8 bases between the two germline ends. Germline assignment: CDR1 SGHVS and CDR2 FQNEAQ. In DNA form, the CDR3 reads TGTGCCAGCAGCCAAATAATCTCCTACAATGAGCAGTTCTTC. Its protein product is CASSQIISYNEQFF.

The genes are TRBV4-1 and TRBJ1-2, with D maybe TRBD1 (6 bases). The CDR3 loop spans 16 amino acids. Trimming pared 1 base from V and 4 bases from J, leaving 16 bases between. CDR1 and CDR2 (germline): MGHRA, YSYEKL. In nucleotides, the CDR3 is TGCGCCAGCAGCCAAGCCCCGGGACTAGGGGGCTATGGCTACACCTTC. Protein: CASSQAPGLGGYGYTF.